The clone carrying this TCR beta chain showed up just once. This entry belongs to a study of cytomegalovirus exposure and HLA in healthy donors. PCR involved 60 Vbeta and 13 Jbeta primers. Libraries were prepared by immunoSEQ multiplex PCR; TCRdb keeps only in-frame clonotypes and omits some of them. This table holds about 160,000 clones, around 84% found once. The clonotype comes from a man aged 45-60 years in good health and CMV-seropositive. Sequencing used PBMCs.

For the CDR3, the DNA is TGTGCCAGCATCCGGGGGGGCCGGAACACTGAAGCTTTCTTT. Protein product: CASIRGGRNTEAFF. The chain employs TRBV28 and TRBJ1-1, with TRBD1 as a possible D gene (6 bases). This CDR3 comprises 14 residues. Germline CDR1 and CDR2: MDHEN and SYDVKM. Trimming stripped 7 bases from V and 1 base from J, with 13 bases between.